This TCR beta chain was retrieved from a study of T-cell reconstitution after alpha-beta-depleted transplantation in children. Study-level results: T-cell counts and diversity were attributed mostly to newly produced T cells one year after transplant. Certain patients had high TCRbeta diversity at day 60, and it came from recipient T cells and thymic progenitors that survived. Reportedly, only several hundred clones from non-depleted graft cells drove alpha-beta T-cell counts at about two months.

This clonotype was seen ten or more times. Its target is not known. Trimming shortened V by 0 bases and J by 2 bases, and 8 bases separated the two germline ends. CDR1 and CDR2 from the germline V gene are DFQATT and SNEGSKA (reference sequence). The CDR3 has 14 amino acids. Unique molecular identifiers were incorporated when the TCRbeta library was constructed. TCRdb itself ran the PCR reads through MiXCR, one entry per CDR3 protein. Altogether 200,000 to 250,000 distinct CDR3 sequences are present, about 25% being singletons, with the ten largest covering more than 2%. The chain recombines TRBV20-1 with TRBJ1-5; the D is unclear. The clonotype comes from a girl aged 2-10 years with Fanconi anemia, due to receive a stem cell transplant. The source was PBMCs, collected before TCRalphabeta/CD19-depleted stem cell transplant. The CDR3: CSAREYFGNQPQHF. As DNA, the CDR3 is TGCAGTGCTAGAGAGTACTTCGGCAATCAGCCCCAGCATTTT.